This TCR beta chain was retrieved from a study of control samples from healthy donors and cancer patients. Clones were sequenced by immunoSEQ multiplex PCR, and TCRdb holds only the in-frame ones, with some missing. The sample has roughly 170,000 clones, roughly 94% seen once. This TCR was recovered from a woman aged 18-35 years in good health. Specimen: blood.

The CDR3 protein is CASSPGQGYYGYTF. DNA for the CDR3: TGTGCCAGCAGCCCGGGACAGGGGTACTATGGCTACACCTTC. This chain links TRBV5-4 with TRBJ1-2, with 10 bases identical to TRBD1. The CDR3 spans 14 residues. CDR1 SGHNT and CDR2 YYREEE come from the germline V gene (reference sequence). V was pared by 4 bases and J by 3 bases, with 3 bases of the junction left unmatched.